The text below deals with one T cell receptor (beta chain). The data derive from a study of T cell changes during pregnancy in multiple sclerosis. Some clones are missing from TCRdb's copy, which holds only in-frame ones; the method was immunoSEQ multiplex PCR. The sample has 39,000 or so clones; 90% are singletons. CDR1 and CDR2 (germline): SGHAT, FQNNGV. V lost 8 bases, J lost 4 bases, and 9 bases stayed unmatched. The CDR3 is made up of 14 amino acids. The rearrangement links TRBV11-2 to TRBJ2-7; 9 bases align to TRBD1. The source is a female donor with multiple sclerosis, enrolled in a pregnancy study. The starting material was CD8+ T cells from peripheral blood mononuclear cells, obtained in the first trimester of pregnancy. The CDR3 DNA sequence: TGTGCCAGCTGGGGGACAGGGACTGGATACGAGCAGTACTTC. Protein product: CASWGTGTGYEQYF.